The entry below gives a single TCR beta chain sequence along with its context. This clone was counted ten times or more. Its antigen is not yet known. The record has no base qualities; no much larger clone is one base away. The CDR3 runs 14 amino acids, cysteine and phenylalanine included. Only the CDR3 DNA is retained, 42 bases long and in frame from the first base. The germline V end is reduced by 7 bases and the J end by 1 base; junction bases left unmatched: 4. CDR1 and CDR2 are read off the germline V gene as SGHRS and YFSETQ. This sample is part of a study of cytomegalovirus exposure and HLA in healthy donors (dated by TCRdb to 2015 to 2018). Background for the entire study: An earlier analysis of approximately 590 of the donors reported 276 Gb of sequence data and around 110 million unique TCR beta sequences from roughly 200 million T cells. HLA typing covered class I and class II loci at four-digit resolution. The number of donors typed differed by locus, with about 629-640 for A, B, C, DRB1 and DQB1, roughly 520 for DQA1, over 600 for DPA1, and some 470 for DPB1. Besides the first cohort of approximately 710 subjects, a separate validation cohort made up of 120 different subjects was used. Donor age, sex, ethnicity and CMV serostatus were compiled together with the repertoire data. Of the approximately 400 genotyped donors, 81% fell in the genetic ancestry cluster associated with self-reported Caucasian donors. The aim of the study was to test whether cataloging public T cell receptors could identify signatures of past pathogen exposure. The study used immunosequencing to profile the T cell repertoires of approximately 650 subjects and linked those repertoires to cytomegalovirus serostatus. Rather than drawing on any new phenotypic data, the later analysis identified candidate immune exposures from TCR beta sequences and the way those sequences occurred across donors. A later analysis re-analyzed previously published TCR beta repertoires from 500 to 700 donors and added high-resolution HLA genotyping to study TCR occurrence patterns. To predict cytomegalovirus infection status, the study brought together high-throughput TCR immunosequencing, statistical association of individual TCRs with disease status, and machine learning. Every discovery cohort repertoire had been produced on one sequencing platform. An early release covering roughly 600 HLA-typed donors comprised about 320 gigabases of sequencing data and 65 million to 100 million unique TCR sequences. An earlier analysis of 500 to 650 of the donors applied high-throughput TCR beta sequencing to assess whether each TCR beta V gene segment acted as functional or pseudogenic. On average, around 200,000 unique TCR beta nucleotide sequences were sequenced per donor among more than 350 genotyped donors of the cohort, with 15% to 20% of those sequences being non-productive. A later genetic analysis used genome-wide SNP genotypes for about 55% of the 666 donors, treating that subset as a discovery cohort. Because of strong linkage in the cohort, roughly five DR-DQ haplotypes were treated as single units for association and clustering. What the authors observed across the whole study: A later analysis found that HLA-associated TCR beta chains were more clonally expanded and had lower generation probabilities than equally common non-associated chains. A group of highly shared sequence variants was considered likely to be a technical artifact of the sequencing pipeline. A further reported finding was that TCR beta sequences accurately predicted the HLA-A and HLA-B alleles for most subjects in the first cohort. Several of the top co-occurrence clusters appeared to be linked to parvovirus B19, influenza, CMV and Epstein-Barr virus, according to a later analysis. At a false discovery rate of 0.05, a later analysis linked under 20,000 TCR beta sequences to specific HLA alleles. In a later analysis, most CMV-associated TCR beta chains were found to appear HLA-restricted, with HLA associations seemingly driven largely by CMV exposure. For the cohort, immune exposure information was limited to CMV serostatus. The classifier was reported to diagnose cytomegalovirus status with high specificity and sensitivity in both the original and validation cohorts. Strong co-occurrence of HLA alleles, especially DR and DQ, made assigning TCR associations to individual alleles difficult. A later genetic analysis reported fewer N-insertions in productive TCRs among donors in an Asian-associated ancestry cluster than the roughly 650-donor mean. In vitro tests confirmed that three of the cytomegalovirus-associated TCR beta chains recognize cytomegalovirus antigens. Because HLA typing was missing for some donors at each locus, association tests included only the typed subset. Only TCR beta chains were sequenced in this cohort, and the absence of alpha or paired-chain data limited detectable features. Some IMGT-functional V segments, including TRBV6-2 and TRBV6-3, could not be told apart with the 87-base-pair reads, so those segments were excluded. The authors suggested that the approach could potentially be extended to other disease states and immunological phenotypes. While some public TCRs were present in many individuals, most TCR sequences turned up only very rarely across donors. Sequencing depth was assumed to be roughly uniform across donors in the presence/absence analyses, though that assumption may not hold. The study listed 150 to 200 TCR beta chains as associated with cytomegalovirus. Over 15 rarely observed V segments, including chromosome 9 orphons, were excluded from the earlier analysis of several hundred of the donors because counts were too low. In a later genetic analysis, a missense DCLRE1C variant was associated with V-gene and J-gene trimming of TCR beta chains, and the association was replicated in an independent cohort. Broadly in line with IMGT annotations, most TCR beta V segments showed up in productive rearrangements about 87% or about 30% of the time in an earlier analysis of around 550 of the donors. In a later analysis, the rate of TCR association differed among HLA loci, with DRB1 alleles having the most associated TCRs and HLA-C alleles having the fewest. Linkage disequilibrium might explain the correlated functional status among segregating V segments, but an unknown experimental factor could not be excluded.

Library construction relied on the immunoSEQ multiplex PCR assay. For the multiplex PCR, a mixture combining 60 forward primers for TCR Vbeta segments and 13 reverse primers for TCR Jbeta segments was used. The CDR3 region of rearranged TCR beta genes was amplified from genomic DNA by a multiplex PCR assay. The amplified TCR beta libraries were sequenced on the Illumina HiSeq System as 87-base-pair reads. For the original study's pipeline: A later analysis counted about 76 million unique TCR beta chains across the 666 repertoires, and roughly 10 million of these chains were shared by at least two donors. Raw reads were error-corrected and collapsed into unique sequences with a nearest-neighbor algorithm that merged closely related sequences to remove PCR and sequencing errors. To assign V, D and J gene segments, CDR3 sequences were aligned to IMGT reference sequences. For a sequence to be retained, a match of at least six nucleotides to both a V gene segment and a J gene segment was required. Rearrangements were called productive when the CDR3 lacked stop codons and stayed in frame with V and J; all others were non-productive. Following IMGT convention, CDR3 was defined as the stretch from the second conserved V-encoded cysteine to the conserved J-encoded phenylalanine. Sequences without an unambiguous match to a single V gene segment were excluded from the earlier analysis of 450 to 650 of the donors. In an earlier analysis of approximately 500 of the donors, a V segment was called functional when productive rearrangements were above 56.7%, and segregating when the standard deviation between donors exceeded 5%. A statistical classification framework was built for diagnosing cytomegalovirus status from the catalog of TCR beta chain sequences. In a later analysis, V and J genes were assigned by comparing TCR nucleotide sequences against IMGT/GENE-DB human TR gene sequences. A later analysis assigned CDR3 sequences and most-parsimonious VDJ recombination scenarios with the TCRdist pipeline. In a later analysis, each TCR beta chain was defined by its CDR3 amino acid sequence together with its V-gene family, and reads lacking a unique V-gene family were excluded. As a way to deal with suspected cross-contamination and a sequencing artifact, a later analysis dropped 500 to 700 nucleotide sequences that were highly shared and had low generation probability. In a later analysis, a clonal expansion index for each public chain was calculated from normalized within-repertoire ranks of inferred template counts. Generation probabilities in a later analysis came from a VDJ recombination model fitted to out-of-frame rearrangements, and those results were checked against IGoR. Hypergeometric tests were used in a later analysis to score TCR-TCR, TCR-HLA and TCR-CMV co-occurrence, with a repertoire-size bias correction applied to the TCR pairs. A later analysis estimated false discovery rates by permuting HLA or CMV assignments 20 times. In a later analysis, co-occurring TCRs were grouped using DBSCAN, with TCRdist sequence similarity added in when clustering inside HLA-allele-positive subsets. For co-occurrence clustering, repertoires with fewer than 30,000 or more than 120,000 public chains were excluded, along with five or six repertoires with anomalous nucleotide sharing. What TCRdb holds here is the immuneACCESS table cut down to in-frame rearrangements. Part of the clones is not present; checked against another copy, under half of the missing clones reflect an unresolved V gene, and the others are unexplained. D and trimming were read from the DNA, whereas the V and J calls and clone size are those reported in that table. The sample contains about 130,000 clones, over 60% of them found a single time. The ten biggest clones cover roughly 2% of the sample.

The cohort was made up of 666 healthy bone marrow donors. All cohort members were sampled while nominally healthy, although unrecorded immune exposures were likely present. The donor tested CMV seronegative and was one of the 352 seronegative cohort members. Every donor gave a peripheral blood sample, and the peripheral blood mononuclear cells from that sample were used for TCR beta sequencing. The Qiagen DNeasy Blood Extraction Kit was used to extract genomic DNA from the blood cell samples. This receptor chain uses TRBV5-1 and TRBJ1-1, with TRBD1 matching 10 junction bases. The sequenced sample was PBMCs. This TCR came from a man in his late teens or twenties in good health and CMV-seronegative. The sequenced DNA: TGCGCCAGCGGGGACAGGGGACGGAACACTGAAGCTTTCTTT. It codes for CASGDRGRNTEAFF.